A selection of T cell receptor beta chains follows, all from one sample in a study of CD8+CD57+ T cells in acquired aplastic anemia. TCRdb reprocessed the reads via MiXCR and lists one record per CDR3 protein. Of under 350,000 distinct CDR3 sequences listed, roughly half are singletons. Sequenced input: sorted CD4+, CD8+, or CD8+CD57+ T cells (not recorded which) from PBMCs. Every receptor here comes from a human donor with severe aplastic anemia or a healthy control (not recorded which). Both conserved end residues are part of each CDR3. D genes are given only for firm matches. Expanded clones get a size class; other rows say once, few or many, or leave the size out.

abundance,d_gene,j_gene,v_gene,CDR3aa,CDR3nt
.,TRBD2,TRBJ2-7,TRBV20-1,CSARLSGRASYEQYF,TGCAGTGCTAGGCTTAGCGGGAGGGCCTCCTACGAGCAGTACTTC
.,.,TRBJ1-6,TRBV7-9,CASSKGEGTLHF,TGTGCCAGCAGCAAGGGGGAGGGGACCCTCCACTTT
.,TRBD1,TRBJ2-3,TRBV2,CASSGPDRDLTDTQYF,TGTGCCAGCAGTGGACCCGACAGGGACCTCACAGATACGCAGTATTTT
.,.,TRBJ2-1,TRBV11-2,CASSLSQVKEQFF,TGTGCCAGCAGCTTATCACAGGTAAAAGAGCAGTTCTTC
.,.,TRBJ1-2,TRBV7-2,CASSPEGQFGYTF,TGTGCCAGCAGCCCGGAAGGACAGTTTGGCTACACCTTC
many,TRBD1,TRBJ2-5,TRBV4-3,CASSQDARGRGETQYF,TGCGCCAGCAGCCAAGATGCGAGGGGGCGCGGAGAGACCCAGTACTTC
.,.,TRBJ2-6,TRBV7-8,CASSIRRLRSGANVLTF,TGTGCCAGCAGCATCCGTCGGTTGAGGTCTGGGGCCAACGTCCTGACTTTC
.,TRBD1,TRBJ2-5,TRBV5-1,CASSVGVQGIQETQYF,TGTGCCAGCAGCGTGGGCGTACAGGGGATCCAAGAGACCCAGTACTTC
once,.,TRBJ2-2,TRBV2,CASTREAGLFF,TGTGCCAGCACGAGAGAGGCTGGGCTGTTTTTT
once,.,TRBJ1-2,TRBV7-2,CASSFRNYGYTF,TGTGCCAGCAGCTTCAGGAACTATGGCTACACCTTC
.,.,TRBJ2-1,TRBV20-1,CGATPEQVEQFF,TGCGGTGCCACACCAGAACAGGTTGAGCAGTTCTTC
.,.,TRBJ2-1,TRBV29-1,CSVSSTGAGGNEQFF,TGCAGCGTCTCTTCGACCGGGGCGGGCGGCAATGAGCAGTTCTTC
.,.,TRBJ2-5,TRBV29-1,CSVEDRETQYF,TGCAGCGTTGAAGATCGGGAGACCCAGTACTTC
many,.,TRBJ2-7,TRBV5-1,CASSLNGGYEQYF,TGCGCCAGCAGCTTGAACGGGGGCTACGAGCAGTACTTC
.,TRBD1,TRBJ2-3,TRBV12-3/TRBV12-4,CASSPRDRDTDTQYF,TGTGCCAGCAGCCCCCGGGACAGGGACACAGATACGCAGTATTTT
once,.,TRBJ2-7,TRBV11-2,CASRRVGPYEQYF,TGTGCCAGCAGGAGGGTAGGACCCTACGAGCAGTACTTC
.,.,TRBJ1-4,TRBV7-9,CASSDVILPRDVSGEKLFF,TGTGCCAGCAGCGATGTAATCCTCCCGCGGGACGTGTCCGGCGAAAAACTGTTTTTT
.,.,TRBJ1-1,TRBV7-8,CASSPVALDTEAFF,TGTGCCAGCAGCCCTGTCGCTTTGGACACTGAAGCTTTCTTT
.,.,TRBJ2-7,TRBV6-1,CASGSVLSYEQYF,TGTGCCAGCGGGAGCGTACTCTCCTACGAGCAGTACTTC
many,.,TRBJ2-7,TRBV12-5,CASGLVLGLSSYEQYF,TGTGCTAGTGGTTTGGTGTTAGGACTGAGCTCCTACGAGCAGTACTTC
.,.,TRBJ2-5,TRBV2,CASSEFRTEETQYF,TGTGCCAGCAGTGAATTTCGGACAGAAGAGACCCAGTACTTC
few,.,TRBJ1-5,TRBV10-3,CAISDVGVDQPQHF,TGTGCCATCAGTGACGTAGGGGTGGACCAGCCCCAGCATTTT
.,.,TRBJ2-1,TRBV10-3,CAISAGTGKGNEQFF,TGTGCCATCAGTGCCGGCACAGGGAAAGGTAATGAGCAGTTCTTC
.,TRBD1,TRBJ1-4,TRBV7-2,CASSSPGQEKLFF,TGTGCCAGCAGTTCCCCGGGACAGGAAAAACTGTTTTTT
many,.,TRBJ1-1,TRBV5-1,CASSLAVAGSEAFF,TGCGCCAGCAGCTTGGCCGTGGCAGGGAGTGAAGCTTTCTTT
.,.,TRBJ1-5,TRBV3-1,CASSQTIDQPQHF,TGTGCCAGCAGCCAGACGATAGATCAGCCCCAGCATTTT
many,.,TRBJ2-7,TRBV20-1,CSARGLGSYEQYF,TGCAGTGCTAGAGGGCTGGGGAGCTACGAGCAGTACTTC
many,.,TRBJ1-1,TRBV4-3,CASRYDLNTEAFF,TGCGCCAGCAGGTACGATTTGAACACTGAAGCTTTCTTT
.,.,TRBJ1-5,TRBV19,CASQSLLSNQPQHF,TGTGCCAGTCAGAGCCTGTTGTCCAATCAGCCCCAGCATTTT
.,TRBD2,TRBJ2-7,TRBV7-6,CASSLLAGTSGSGYEQYF,TGTGCCAGCAGCCTCCTAGCCGGGACTAGCGGGAGTGGGTACGAGCAGTACTTT
many,TRBD2,TRBJ2-3,TRBV5-1,CASSILAGTDTQYF,TGCGCCAGCAGCATACTAGCGGGGACAGATACGCAGTATTTT
.,.,TRBJ1-1,TRBV19,CASSMVEREAFF,TGTGCCAGTAGTATGGTTGAGAGGGAAGCTTTCTTT
.,.,TRBJ2-7,TRBV4-2,CASSLGSWASEQYF,TGTGCCAGCAGCCTGGGGTCTTGGGCGAGCGAGCAGTACTTC
.,.,TRBJ2-7,TRBV12-5,CASSHDGSHYEQYF,TGTGCCAGCAGCCATGACGGATCCCACTACGAGCAGTACTTC
.,TRBD1,TRBJ2-7,TRBV19,CASSPNRGPTAGSYSEQYF,TGTGCCAGTAGTCCCAACAGGGGGCCAACGGCGGGAAGTTACAGCGAGCAGTACTTC
many,TRBD2,TRBJ2-5,TRBV13,CASSLGLATGGETQYF,TGTGCCAGCAGCTTGGGACTAGCAACGGGGGGAGAGACCCAGTACTTC
few,TRBD2,TRBJ2-1,TRBV27,CASSRLAGTRDNEQFF,TGTGCCAGCAGTAGGCTAGCGGGGACGCGAGACAATGAGCAGTTCTTC
.,.,TRBJ2-7,TRBV15,CATSRPPSYRPYEQYF,TGTGCCACCAGCCGACCGCCCAGTTACAGGCCGTACGAGCAGTACTTC
.,.,TRBJ1-4,TRBV25-1,CASYRRTPEEKLFF,TGTGCCAGTTATCGTAGGACACCCGAGGAAAAACTGTTTTTT
.,TRBD1,TRBJ1-1,TRBV7-9,CASSVSTGFTEAFF,TGTGCCAGCAGCGTATCGACAGGGTTCACTGAAGCTTTCTTT
.,.,TRBJ2-5,TRBV20-1,CSAYEETQYF,TGCAGTGCTTATGAGGAGACCCAGTACTTC
many,.,TRBJ1-4,TRBV9,CASSMGVSEKLFF,TGTGCCTCTTCGATGGGGGTTTCTGAAAAACTGTTTTTT
.,TRBD2,TRBJ2-5,TRBV7-2,CASSLGRRLAAFQETQYF,TGTGCCAGCAGCTTAGGTCGTCGACTAGCGGCGTTCCAAGAGACCCAGTACTTC
.,TRBD1,TRBJ1-5,TRBV20-1,CSAGERQGSNQPQHF,TGCAGTGCTGGGGAGAGACAGGGTAGCAATCAGCCCCAGCATTTT
.,TRBD1,TRBJ2-7,TRBV10-1,CASSRGQGPSYEQYF,TGCGCCAGCAGCAGGGGACAGGGGCCCTCCTACGAGCAGTACTTC
.,.,TRBJ2-7,TRBV20-1,CSAPMAGAYEQYF,TGCAGTGCGCCGATGGCAGGTGCCTACGAGCAGTACTTC
once,.,TRBJ2-1,TRBV25-1,CASSGEGVYNEQFF,TGTGCCAGCAGTGGAGAAGGGGTCTACAATGAGCAGTTCTTC
.,.,TRBJ2-7,TRBV5-1,CASSSRGTGEQYF,TGCGCCAGCAGCTCCCGGGGCACGGGCGAGCAGTACTTC
many,TRBD1,TRBJ1-5,TRBV20-1,CSARGGQGLSPQHF,TGCAGTGCTAGGGGGGGACAGGGTCTTTCGCCCCAGCATTTT
.,TRBD1,TRBJ2-3,TRBV11-2,CASSLDLQGDTDTQYF,TGTGCCAGCAGCTTGGATCTTCAGGGGGACACAGATACGCAGTATTTT
.,.,TRBJ2-5,TRBV7-9,CASSPTWPQGHKETQYF,TGTGCCAGCAGTCCTACATGGCCCCAGGGACATAAAGAGACCCAGTACTTC
many,TRBD1,TRBJ1-2,TRBV25-1,CASSSTYRGRIYGYTF,TGTGCCAGCAGTAGTACCTACAGGGGGCGCATCTATGGCTACACCTTC
.,.,TRBJ1-2,TRBV14,CASTIGIGDGYTF,TGTGCCAGCACCATCGGGATAGGGGATGGCTACACCTTC
many,TRBD2,TRBJ2-5,TRBV19,CASSDTIRLAGYQETQYF,TGTGCCAGTAGCGATACGATCAGACTAGCGGGGTACCAAGAGACCCAGTACTTC
few,.,TRBJ2-1,TRBV20-1,CSARALGDNEQFF,TGCAGTGCTAGAGCCCTCGGAGACAATGAGCAGTTCTTC